This paragraph covers one T cell receptor (beta chain) sequence. Its antigen is undetermined. The CDR3 extends over 14 amino acids. Germline CDR1 and CDR2: MNHEY and SVGAGI. With 0 bases removed from V and 8 bases from J, the gap between germline ends came to 8 bases. The sample belongs to a study of T cells after posttransplantation cyclophosphamide. Here immunoSEQ multiplex PCR was the method, and the copy in TCRdb shows in-frame clones only, minus some. The table shows some 61,000 clones, with 85% to 95% occurring only once. Study findings and constraints: Skin or GI-infiltrating T cells shared few TRB sequences with blood. After PTCy, TRB diversity resembled that of CNI/methotrexate controls.

This related bone marrow graft donor gave peripheral blood on the day of marrow donation. This TCR was sampled from a woman aged 25 to 45 in good health and a related stem cell transplant donor. The sequenced sample was PBMCs. V and J are TRBV6-5 and TRBJ1-6; no clear D. The CDR3 DNA reads as TGTGCCAGCAGTTACTCCCTTTCCGATTCACCCCTCCACTTT. Translation gives CASSYSLSDSPLHF.